The present entry profiles one T cell receptor beta chain with its context. The antigen remains unidentified. This specimen belongs to a study of cytomegalovirus exposure and HLA in healthy donors. The PCR ran on 60 Vbeta and 13 Jbeta primers. Profiled with immunoSEQ multiplex PCR; TCRdb holds only in-frame clones, not every one. Among approximately 220,000 clones, almost 80% were seen once, and the ten largest hold around 2%. Germline V gives CDR1 LNHNV, CDR2 YYDKDF (reference sequence). CDR3 length equals 15 residues. V dropped 5 bases and J dropped 0; count of bases not matched to a gene: 7. Regarding the study as a whole: Analysis was carried out at a later point, and it linked a missense DCLRE1C variant to TCR beta V- and J-gene trimming. In a later analysis, DRB1 alleles had the most associated TCRs; HLA-C alleles the fewest. Altogether, 150 to 200 TCR beta chains were recorded as cytomegalovirus-associated. A later analysis showed HLA-associated TCR beta chains outstripping equally common others in clonal expansion.

This receptor was obtained from a man aged 18 to 30 in good health and CMV-seronegative. Sequenced sample: PBMCs. The chain uses TRBV15 and TRBJ2-7, with TRBD1 identical over 7 bases. CDR3 nucleotide sequence: TGTGCCACCAGCGAGCAGACAGGGAGCTCCTACGAGCAGTACTTC. This encodes CATSEQTGSSYEQYF.